This TCR beta chain was identified during a study of blood T cell repertoires in COVID-19. Study overall: COVID-19 samples collected from the United States, Italy and Spain covered acute and convalescent phases. The analysed material was cDNA or gDNA that came from T cells, B-cell-depleted T cells, or PBMCs.

This CDR3 is built from 14 residues. Germline CDR1 and CDR2: SGHDT and YYEEEE. V was clipped by 6 bases and J by 2 bases, with 12 bases between them. In the original workflow: Reference gene primer amplification gave estimated nucleated cell counts. The assay was immunoSEQ multiplex PCR, and TCRdb's table has in-frame clones only and misses some. V and J calls and clone size are given by that table; D and trimming were obtained from the DNA. The table shows around 160,000 clones, with less than 90% occurring only once. The chain uses TRBV5-6 and TRBJ1-5, with a tentative D call TRBD1 (5 bases). The origin of this receptor is a human donor in a cohort sampled during active COVID-19. The sample comprised peripheral blood. CDR3 coding DNA: TGTGCCAGCACCTATGGGGCTGGCAATCAGCCCCAGCATTTT. This translates into CASTYGAGNQPQHF.